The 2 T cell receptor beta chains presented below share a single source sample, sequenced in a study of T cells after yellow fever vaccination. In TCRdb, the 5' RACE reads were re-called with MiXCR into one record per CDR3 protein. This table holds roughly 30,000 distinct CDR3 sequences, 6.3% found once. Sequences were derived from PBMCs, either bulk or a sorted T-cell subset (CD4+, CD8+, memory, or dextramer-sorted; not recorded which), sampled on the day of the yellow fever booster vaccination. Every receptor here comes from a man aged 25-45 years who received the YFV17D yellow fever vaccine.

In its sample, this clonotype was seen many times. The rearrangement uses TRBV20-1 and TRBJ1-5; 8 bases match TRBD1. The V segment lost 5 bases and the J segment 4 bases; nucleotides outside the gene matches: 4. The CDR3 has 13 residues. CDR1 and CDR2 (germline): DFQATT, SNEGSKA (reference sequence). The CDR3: CSAWTGTNQPQHF. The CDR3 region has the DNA TGCAGTGCTTGGACAGGGACTAATCAGCCCCAGCATTTT.

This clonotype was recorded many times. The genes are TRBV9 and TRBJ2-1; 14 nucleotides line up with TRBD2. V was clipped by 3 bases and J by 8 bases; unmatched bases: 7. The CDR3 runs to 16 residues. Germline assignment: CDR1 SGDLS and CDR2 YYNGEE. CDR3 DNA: TGTGCCAGCAGCGCCTTACGACTAGCGGGAGGGGATGAGCAGTTCTTC. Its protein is CASSALRLAGGDEQFF.